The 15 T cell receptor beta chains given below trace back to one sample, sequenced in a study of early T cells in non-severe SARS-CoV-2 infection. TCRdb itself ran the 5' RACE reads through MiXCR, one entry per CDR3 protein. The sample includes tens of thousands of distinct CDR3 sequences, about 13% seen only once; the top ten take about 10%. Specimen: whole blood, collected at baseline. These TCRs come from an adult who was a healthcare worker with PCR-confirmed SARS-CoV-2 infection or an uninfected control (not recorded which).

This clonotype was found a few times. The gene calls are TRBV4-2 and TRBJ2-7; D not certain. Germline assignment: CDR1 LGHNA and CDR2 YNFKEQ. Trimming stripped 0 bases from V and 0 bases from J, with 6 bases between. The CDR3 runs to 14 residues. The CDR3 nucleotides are TGTGCCAGCAGCCAAGACAGGCTCTCCTACGAGCAGTACTTC. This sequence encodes CASSQDRLSYEQYF.

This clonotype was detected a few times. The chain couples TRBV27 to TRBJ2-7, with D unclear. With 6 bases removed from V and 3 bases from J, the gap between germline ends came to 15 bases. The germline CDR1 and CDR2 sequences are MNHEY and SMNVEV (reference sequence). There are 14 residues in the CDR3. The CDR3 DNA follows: TGTGCCAGCAGCGATACCCTAAACCTCTACGAGCAGTACTTC. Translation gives CASSDTLNLYEQYF.

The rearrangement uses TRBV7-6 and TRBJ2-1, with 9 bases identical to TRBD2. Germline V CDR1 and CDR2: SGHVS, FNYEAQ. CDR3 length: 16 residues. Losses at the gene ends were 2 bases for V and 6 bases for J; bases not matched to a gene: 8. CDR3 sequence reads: CASSLMGLASINEQFF. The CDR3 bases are TGTGCCAGCAGCTTAATGGGACTAGCCTCGATCAATGAGCAGTTCTTC.

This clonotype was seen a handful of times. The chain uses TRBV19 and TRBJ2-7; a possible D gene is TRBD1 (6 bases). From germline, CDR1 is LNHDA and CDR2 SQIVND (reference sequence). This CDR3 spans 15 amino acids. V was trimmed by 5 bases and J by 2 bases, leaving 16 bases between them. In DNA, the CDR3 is TGTGCCAGTAGTGCCCCCGGGACATCTACCTACGAGCAGTACTTC. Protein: CASSAPGTSTYEQYF.

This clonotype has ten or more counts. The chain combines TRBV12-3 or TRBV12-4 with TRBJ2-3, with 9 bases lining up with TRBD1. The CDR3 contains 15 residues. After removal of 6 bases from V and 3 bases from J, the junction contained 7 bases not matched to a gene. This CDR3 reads CASSPPGTGTDTQYF. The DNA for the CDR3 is TGTGCCAGCAGCCCCCCCGGGACAGGGACAGATACGCAGTATTTT.

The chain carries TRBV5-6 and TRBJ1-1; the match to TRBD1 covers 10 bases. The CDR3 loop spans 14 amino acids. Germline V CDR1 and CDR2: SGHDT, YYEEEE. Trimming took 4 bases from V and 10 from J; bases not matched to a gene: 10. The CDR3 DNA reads TGTGCCAGCAGCCCACGGGACAGGGGTTTTAGAGCTTTCTTT. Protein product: CASSPRDRGFRAFF.

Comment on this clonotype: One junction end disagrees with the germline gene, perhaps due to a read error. CDR3 nucleotide sequence: TGTGCCAGCAGTTTTGGGGCAGAGAACACTGAAGTTTTCTTT. Translating gives CASSFGAENTEVFF. This chain uses TRBV12-3 or TRBV12-4 with TRBJ1-1, with a tentative D call TRBD1 (5 bases). The CDR3 runs 14 residues.

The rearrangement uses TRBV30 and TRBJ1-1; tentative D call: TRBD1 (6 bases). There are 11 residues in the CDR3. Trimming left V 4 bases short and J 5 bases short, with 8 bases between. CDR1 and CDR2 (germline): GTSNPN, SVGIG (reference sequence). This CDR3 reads CAWIQGTEAFF. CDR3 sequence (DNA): TGTGCCTGGATACAGGGTACTGAAGCTTTCTTT.

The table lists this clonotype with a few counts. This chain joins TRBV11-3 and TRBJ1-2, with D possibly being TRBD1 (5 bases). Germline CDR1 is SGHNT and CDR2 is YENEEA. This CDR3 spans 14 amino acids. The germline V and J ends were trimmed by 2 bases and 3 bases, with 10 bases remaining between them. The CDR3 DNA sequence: TGTGCCAGCAGCTTAACAGGCGGTGACTATGGCTACACCTTC. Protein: CASSLTGGDYGYTF.

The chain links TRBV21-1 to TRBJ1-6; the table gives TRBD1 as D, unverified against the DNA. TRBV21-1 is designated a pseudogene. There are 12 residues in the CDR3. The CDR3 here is CASIPGRQPLHF. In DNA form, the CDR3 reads TGTGCCAGCATCCCGGGCCGACAACCCCTCCACTTT.

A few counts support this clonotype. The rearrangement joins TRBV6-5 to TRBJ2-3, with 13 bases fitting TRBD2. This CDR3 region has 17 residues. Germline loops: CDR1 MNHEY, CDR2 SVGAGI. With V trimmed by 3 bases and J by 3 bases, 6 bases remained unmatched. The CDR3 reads CASSYSGLAGNTDTQYF. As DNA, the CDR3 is TGTGCCAGCAGTTATTCGGGACTAGCGGGGAATACAGATACGCAGTATTTT.

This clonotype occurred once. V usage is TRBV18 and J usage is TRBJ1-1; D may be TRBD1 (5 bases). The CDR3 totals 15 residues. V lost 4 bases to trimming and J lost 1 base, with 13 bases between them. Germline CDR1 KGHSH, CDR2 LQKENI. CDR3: CASSLVPGTNTEAFF. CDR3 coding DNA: TGTGCCAGCTCACTCGTTCCAGGGACGAACACTGAAGCTTTCTTT.

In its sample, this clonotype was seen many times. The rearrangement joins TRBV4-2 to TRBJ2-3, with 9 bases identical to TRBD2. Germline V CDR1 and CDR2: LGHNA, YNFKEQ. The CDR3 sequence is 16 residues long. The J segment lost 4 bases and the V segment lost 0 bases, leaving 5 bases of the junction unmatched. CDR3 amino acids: CASSQDLAGGADTQYF. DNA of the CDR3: TGTGCCAGCAGCCAAGATCTGGCGGGAGGGGCAGATACGCAGTATTTT.

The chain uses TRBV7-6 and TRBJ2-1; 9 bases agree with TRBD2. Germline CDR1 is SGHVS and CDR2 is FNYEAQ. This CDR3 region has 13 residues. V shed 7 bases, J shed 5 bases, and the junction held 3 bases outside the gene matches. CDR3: CASNRLADNEQFF. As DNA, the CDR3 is TGTGCCAGCAATCGACTAGCGGACAATGAGCAGTTCTTC.

The CDR3 is CASSQASRGYGYTF. The CDR3 DNA is TGTGCCAGCAGCCAAGCCAGCAGGGGGTATGGCTACACCTTC. The chain carries TRBV4-2 and TRBJ1-2; 7 bases are a match to TRBD1. The CDR3 covers 14 residues. Germline V lookup: CDR1 LGHNA, CDR2 YNFKEQ. V lost 1 base, J lost 5 bases, and 4 bases stayed unmatched.